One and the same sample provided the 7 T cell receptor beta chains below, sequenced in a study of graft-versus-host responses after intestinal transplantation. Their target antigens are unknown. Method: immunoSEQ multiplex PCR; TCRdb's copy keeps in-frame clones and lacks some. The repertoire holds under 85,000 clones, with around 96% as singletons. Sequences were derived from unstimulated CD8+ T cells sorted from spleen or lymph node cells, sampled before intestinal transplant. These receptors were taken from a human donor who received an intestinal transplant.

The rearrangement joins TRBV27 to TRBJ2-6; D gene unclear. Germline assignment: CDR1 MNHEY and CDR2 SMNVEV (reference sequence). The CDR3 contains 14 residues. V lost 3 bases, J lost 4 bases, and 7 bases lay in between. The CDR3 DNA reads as TGTGCCAGCAGTTTCGGGTTGGGGGCCAACGTCCTGACTTTC. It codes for CASSFGLGANVLTF.

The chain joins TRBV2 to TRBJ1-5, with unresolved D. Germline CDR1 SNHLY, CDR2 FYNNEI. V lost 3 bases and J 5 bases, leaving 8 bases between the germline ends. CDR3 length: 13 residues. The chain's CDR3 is CASSEGQDQPQHF. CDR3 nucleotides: TGTGCCAGCAGTGAGGGTCAGGATCAGCCCCAGCATTTT.

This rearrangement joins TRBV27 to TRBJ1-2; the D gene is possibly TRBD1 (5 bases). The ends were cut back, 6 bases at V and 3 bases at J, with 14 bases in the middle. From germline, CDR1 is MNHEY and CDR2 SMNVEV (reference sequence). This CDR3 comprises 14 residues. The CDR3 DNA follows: TGTGCCAGCAGCCAGAAACAGGCATACTATGGCTACACCTTC. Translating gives CASSQKQAYYGYTF.

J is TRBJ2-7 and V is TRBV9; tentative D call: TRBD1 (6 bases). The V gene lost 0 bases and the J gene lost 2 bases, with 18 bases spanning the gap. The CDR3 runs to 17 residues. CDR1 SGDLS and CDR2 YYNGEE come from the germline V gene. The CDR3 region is CASSVAGEYRAPYEQYF. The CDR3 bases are TGTGCCAGCAGCGTAGCCGGGGAATACAGGGCCCCCTACGAGCAGTACTTC.

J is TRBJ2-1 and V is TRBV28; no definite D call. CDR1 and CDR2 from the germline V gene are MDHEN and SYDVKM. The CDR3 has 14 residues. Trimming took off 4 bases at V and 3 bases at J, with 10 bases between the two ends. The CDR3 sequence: CASSYGRNYNEQFF. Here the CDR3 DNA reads TGTGCCAGCAGTTACGGACGGAACTACAATGAGCAGTTCTTC.

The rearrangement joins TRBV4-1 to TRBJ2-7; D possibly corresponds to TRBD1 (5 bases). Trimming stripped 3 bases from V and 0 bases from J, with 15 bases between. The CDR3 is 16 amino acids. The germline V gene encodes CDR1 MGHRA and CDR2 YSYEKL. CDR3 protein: CASSHWVADSSYEQYF. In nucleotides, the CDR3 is TGCGCCAGCAGCCATTGGGTAGCCGACAGCTCCTACGAGCAGTACTTC.

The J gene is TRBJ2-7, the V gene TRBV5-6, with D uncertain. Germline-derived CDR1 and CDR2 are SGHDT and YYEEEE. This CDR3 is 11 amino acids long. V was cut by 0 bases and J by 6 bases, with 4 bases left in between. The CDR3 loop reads CASSLGPEQYF. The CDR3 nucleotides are TGTGCCAGCAGCTTGGGGCCCGAGCAGTACTTC.